The 16 T cell receptor beta chains below come from one sample, sequenced in a study of blood T cell dynamics during melanoma immunotherapy. Using immunoSEQ multiplex PCR, the repertoire was profiled, and TCRdb retains in-frame clones only, with some absent. The table shows roughly 9,900 clones, with 75% to 90% occurring only once. Time point meaning: week 3, after first cycle of checkpoint inhibitor. Here the sequenced sample was blood, taken from a patient treated with checkpoint blockade. The source of these receptors is a human donor with melanoma.

The chain combines TRBV6-6 with TRBJ2-1, with 9 bases matching TRBD2. The length of the CDR3 is 14 residues. Germline lookup yields CDR1 MNHNY and CDR2 SVGAGI (reference sequence). Trimming took 7 bases from V and 4 from J; bases not matched to a gene: 5. CDR3 bases: TGTGCCAGCACCTTAGCGGGGGATTACAATGAGCAGTTCTTC. Translation: CASTLAGDYNEQFF.

The chain joins TRBV11-3 to TRBJ2-5, with TRBD1 identical over 8 bases. Germline V gives CDR1 SGHNT, CDR2 YENEEA. CDR3 length: 15 residues. V shed 5 bases and J 2 bases; nucleotides not matched to a gene: 7. CDR3 region: CASSPGTGPQETQYF. The CDR3 DNA sequence: TGTGCCAGCAGCCCTGGGACAGGCCCTCAAGAGACCCAGTACTTC.

J is TRBJ2-1 and V is TRBV15; the match to TRBD1 covers 8 bases. This CDR3 is built from 15 residues. Germline V gene data show CDR1 as LNHNV and CDR2 as YYDKDF (reference sequence). V dropped 5 bases and J dropped 2; count of bases not matched to a gene: 5. The CDR3 loop is CATSFSTGAYNEQFF. CDR3 coding DNA: TGTGCCACCAGCTTCTCGACAGGGGCCTACAATGAGCAGTTCTTC.

The V call is TRBV5-4, the J call TRBJ1-1; D is ambiguous. The CDR3 consists of 14 residues. Trimming took off 4 bases at V and 5 bases at J, with 15 bases between the two ends. Germline assignment: CDR1 SGHNT and CDR2 YYREEE (reference sequence). The CDR3 reads CASSRSKDQTEAFF. CDR3 in DNA: TGTGCCAGCAGCCGGTCTAAGGATCAGACTGAAGCTTTCTTT.

This sequence joins TRBV6-1 and TRBJ1-5, with unresolved D. Trimming pared 7 bases from V and 4 bases from J, leaving 11 bases between. Germline CDR1 and CDR2: MNHNS and SASEGT. This CDR3 has 13 amino acids. This chain's CDR3 is CASKGPSNQPQHF. The CDR3 DNA sequence: TGTGCCAGCAAAGGACCCTCAAATCAGCCCCAGCATTTT.

The rearrangement joins TRBV5-1 to TRBJ2-1, with D unclear. The germline V gene has CDR1 SGHRS and CDR2 YFSETQ. This CDR3 contains 13 residues. Trimming left V 2 bases short and J 6 bases short, with 9 bases between. CDR3 nucleotides: TGCGCCAGCAGCTTAGGAACTCCCAATGAGCAGTTCTTC. It encodes CASSLGTPNEQFF.

As to this clone: This sample also contains other DNA sequences that code for the same CDR3. The chain employs TRBV19 and TRBJ1-1; no clear D gene. This CDR3 spans 14 amino acids. The V end lost 6 bases, the J end lost 0 bases, and 11 bases lay between the germline ends. The germline CDR1 and CDR2 sequences are LNHDA and SQIVND (reference sequence). Here the CDR3 DNA reads TGTGCCAGTAGACACCGGGAGCTGAACACTGAAGCTTTCTTT. Residues: CASRHRELNTEAFF.

This chain links TRBV7-2 with TRBJ2-7, with 9 bases aligning to TRBD2. Germline lookup yields CDR1 SGHTA and CDR2 FQGNSA. V gave up 3 bases and J gave up 2 bases; unmatched junction bases: 5. The CDR3 has 15 residues. CDR3 bases: TGTGCCAGCAGCTTGGACAGCGGGGGGACCTACGAGCAGTACTTC. This gives the protein CASSLDSGGTYEQYF.

This chain uses TRBV2 with TRBJ2-1; D may match TRBD1 or TRBD2 (5 bases each). The CDR3 has 14 residues. V was cut by 4 bases and J by 2 bases, with 9 bases left in between. Germline CDR1 is SNHLY and CDR2 is FYNNEI. The CDR3 loop reads CASSGLGAYNEQFF. CDR3 coding DNA: TGTGCCAGCAGTGGGCTGGGGGCCTACAATGAGCAGTTCTTC.

The rearrangement uses TRBV14 and TRBJ2-1; TRBD1 matches 7 bases. This CDR3 region has 16 residues. CDR1 and CDR2 from the germline V gene are SGHDN and FVKESK. Trimming at V came to 4 bases and at J to 0 bases, leaving 6 bases not matched to a gene. CDR3 in DNA: TGTGCCAGCAGCCCCCAGGGGGTTAGCTCCTACAATGAGCAGTTCTTC. Protein sequence: CASSPQGVSSYNEQFF. Full variable domain (missing parts from reference TRBV14 and TRBJ2-1): EAGVTQFPSHSVIEKGQTVTLRCDPISGHDNLYWYRRVMGKEIKFLLHFVKESKQDESGMPNNRFLAERTGGTYSTLKVQPAELEDSGVYFCASSPQGVSSYNEQFFGPGTRLTVL.

The chain couples TRBV7-8 to TRBJ1-2; TRBD1 aligns across 7 bases. Germline V lookup: CDR1 SGHVS, CDR2 FQNEAQ. With 3 bases clipped from V and 8 bases from J, the junction kept 12 bases outside the gene matches. The CDR3 runs to 15 residues. The DNA of the CDR3 is TGTGCCAGCAGCTTGCGATTTACAGGGGAGGAAGGCTACACCTTC. Translating gives CASSLRFTGEEGYTF.

The rearrangement links TRBV5-6 to TRBJ1-2; 7 bases match TRBD1. This CDR3 contains 13 residues. Germline CDR1 reads SGHDT; CDR2 reads YYEEEE. Germline trimming cut 3 bases from V and 8 bases from J; bases unmatched to any gene: 7. CDR3 DNA sequence: TGTGCCAGCAGCTCGACAGGGTCGGACGGCTACACCTTC. Its protein is CASSSTGSDGYTF.

The V call is TRBV29-1, the J call TRBJ1-1; perhaps TRBD1 as D (6 bases). Germline V gene lookup returns CDR1 SQVTM and CDR2 ANQGSEA. V lost 7 bases to trimming and J lost 5 bases, with 17 bases between them. This CDR3 spans 13 amino acids. CDR3 in DNA: TGCAGCGCCCGAGGGGGGGCGCGGACTGAAGCTTTCTTT. Translation: CSARGGARTEAFF.

This chain links TRBV11-2 with TRBJ2-7; no clear D. The germline V and J ends were trimmed by 5 bases and 5 bases, with 4 bases remaining between them. Germline values: CDR1 SGHAT, CDR2 FQNNGV. The CDR3 covers 10 residues. The CDR3 DNA sequence: TGTGCCAGCAGCCAAAACGAGCAGTACTTC. This codes for CASSQNEQYF.

The chain recombines TRBV4-1 with TRBJ2-3; 10 nucleotides match TRBD2. Per germline, CDR1 MGHRA and CDR2 YSYEKL. V was clipped by 1 base and J by 5 bases; unmatched bases: 3. The CDR3 spans 15 residues. The CDR3 nucleotides are TGCGCCAGCAGCCAAGTAGCGGGGGGCCTAGATACGCAGTATTTT. It yields the protein CASSQVAGGLDTQYF.

J is TRBJ1-1 and V is TRBV5-6; no definite D call. Germline values: CDR1 SGHDT, CDR2 YYEEEE. Trimming cost V 4 bases and J 8 bases, with 3 bases left between them. The CDR3 extends over 9 amino acids. CDR3 amino acids: CASSGEAFF. CDR3 coding DNA: TGTGCCAGCAGCGGAGAAGCTTTCTTT.